What follows are 13 T cell receptor beta chains derived from one specimen sequenced in a study of CD8 T cells in ankylosing spondylitis (dated by TCRdb to about 2017). The protocol used for the library was 5' RACE. The listed sequencing device is Illumina HiSeq 2500. The public reads were quality trimmed at Q25 with fastp and then assembled into clones with MiXCR by TCRdb, keeping productive beta chains. Rows with a matching CDR3 protein are joined into one entry that keeps the most common DNA and genes. In all, the sample holds 200,000 to 250,000 distinct CDR3 sequences, and around 11% of those were seen once. The ten largest clones represent 6% to 7.5% of the sample. Sequencing used blood, either unsorted or a sorted T cell fraction (not recorded which). The receptors stem from a male donor with ankylosing spondylitis or in good health (not recorded which).

This clonotype was counted only a few times. V gene TRBV7-6 combines with J gene TRBJ2-1; D is perhaps TRBD2 (5 bases). The CDR3 has 16 amino acids. V shed 2 bases and J shed 3 bases, with 14 bases lying between them. Germline V CDR1 and CDR2: SGHVS, FNYEAQ. The DNA of the CDR3 is TGTGCCAGCAGCTTAACGGCCCGGGATGGCTACAATGAGCAGTTCTTC. Translating gives CASSLTARDGYNEQFF.

This chain links TRBV20-1 with TRBJ1-5; perhaps TRBD1 as D (5 bases). The CDR3 is made up of 14 amino acids. Germline values: CDR1 DFQATT, CDR2 SNEGSKA (reference sequence). Trimming stripped 6 bases from V and 5 bases from J, with 17 bases between. Here the CDR3 DNA reads TGCAGTGCCAAGAGTGGCAGGGCTGATCAGCCCCAGCATTTT. This sequence encodes CSAKSGRADQPQHF.

V usage is TRBV5-4 and J usage is TRBJ1-2, with a weak D call TRBD1 (6 bases). The CDR3 loop spans 15 amino acids. V shed 4 bases and J shed 3 bases, with 16 bases lying between them. Germline CDR1 and CDR2: SGHNT and YYREEE (reference sequence). The chain's CDR3 is CASSLNDRRYYGYTF. For the CDR3, the DNA is TGTGCCAGCAGCCTGAATGACAGGAGATACTATGGCTACACCTTC.

This clonotype was recorded many times. CDR3 amino acids: CASSLAAAGATGELFF. The CDR3 DNA reads TGCGCCAGCAGCTTGGCCGCAGCGGGGGCGACCGGGGAGCTGTTTTTT. The J gene is TRBJ2-2, the V gene TRBV5-1; TRBD2 matches 8 bases. The ends lost 0 bases at V and 5 bases at J; junction bases unmatched: 6. This CDR3 is 16 amino acids long. Germline V gene data show CDR1 as SGHRS and CDR2 as YFSETQ.

In its sample, this clonotype was seen a few times. V is TRBV19 and J is TRBJ2-7; D is unclear. V was cut by 5 bases and J by 1 base, with 12 bases left in between. Germline V gene data show CDR1 as LNHDA and CDR2 as SQIVND (reference sequence). This CDR3 is built from 14 residues. The CDR3 DNA follows: TGTGCCAGTAGTGACCAGGTCACATCCTACGAGCAGTACTTC. It encodes CASSDQVTSYEQYF.

This clonotype was counted many times. This chain connects TRBV25-1 to TRBJ2-6; D remains unclear. Germline V CDR1 and CDR2: MGHDK, SYGVNS. V was shortened by 1 base and J by 2 bases, with 0 bases between the two germline ends. The CDR3 length is 13 residues. Here the CDR3 reads CASSESGANVLTF. The CDR3 coding sequence is TGTGCCAGCAGTGAATCTGGGGCCAACGTCCTGACTTTC.

This clonotype came up many times. V usage is TRBV6-5 and J usage is TRBJ1-4; perhaps TRBD1 as D (6 bases). The V gene's germline CDR1 is MNHEY and CDR2 SVGAGI. The CDR3 has 17 amino acids. V was clipped by 4 bases and J by 1 base, with 16 bases between them. The CDR3: CASSSPIGGGTNEKLFF. The CDR3 DNA reads TGTGCCAGCAGTTCCCCGATTGGAGGGGGAACTAATGAAAAACTGTTTTTT.

This clonotype came up many times. This sequence joins TRBV12-3 or TRBV12-4 and TRBJ2-2, with D tentatively TRBD1 (6 bases). The V and J ends lost 7 bases and 7 bases respectively, with 28 bases between them. The CDR3 is made up of 18 amino acids. CDR3: CASNNTRWGYRAGGELFF. The CDR3 DNA reads TGTGCCAGCAACAACACGCGTTGGGGGTACAGGGCCGGCGGGGAGCTGTTTTTT.

This clonotype has at least ten counts. The chain links TRBV11-2 to TRBJ2-2; 9 bases align to TRBD2. This CDR3 contains 16 residues. V trimming: 5 bases; J trimming: 6 bases; junction bases outside the gene matches: 10. The V gene's germline CDR1 is SGHAT and CDR2 FQNNGV. CDR3: CASSPGGTSRAGELFF. CDR3 DNA sequence: TGTGCCAGCAGCCCGGGAGGGACTAGCCGGGCCGGGGAGCTGTTTTTT. The variable domain in full, completed from reference TRBV11-2 and TRBJ2-2, reads EAGVAQSPRYKIIEKRQSVAFWCNPISGHATLYWYQQILGQGPKLLIQFQNNGVVDDSQLPKDRFSAERLKGVDSTLKIQPAKLEDSAVYLCASSPGGTSRAGELFFGEGSRLTVL.

The sample holds many counts of this clonotype. Germline is not matched at one junction end, which may reflect a read error. The chain links TRBV4-2 to TRBJ2-3; 7 bases are shared with TRBD1. This CDR3 is built from 15 residues. In germline, CDR1 is LGHNA, CDR2 YNFKEQ. CDR3: CASSQERGRTDTQYF. The CDR3 DNA reads as TGTGCCAGCAGTCAAGAAAGGGGGCGCACAGATACGCAGTATTTT.

This clonotype has at least ten counts. The chain is built from TRBV7-2 and TRBJ1-2; D might be TRBD1 (6 bases). This CDR3 region has 14 residues. Germline V gene sequence: CDR1 SGHTA, CDR2 FQGNSA. V lost 1 base and J 8 bases, leaving 14 bases between the germline ends. The CDR3 nucleotides are TGTGCCAGCAGCTTAGGTACAGGGTTTCGAGGCTACACCTTC. Translating it yields CASSLGTGFRGYTF.

This clonotype was counted many times. The V gene is TRBV5-1, the J gene TRBJ2-1, with a tentative D call TRBD2 (5 bases). Germline lookup yields CDR1 SGHRS and CDR2 YFSETQ. With 2 bases removed from V and 0 bases from J, the gap between germline ends came to 9 bases. The CDR3 sequence is 15 residues long. The CDR3 bases are TGCGCCAGCAGCTTATCCGGGGACTCCTACAATGAGCAGTTCTTC. Translation gives CASSLSGDSYNEQFF.

A note on this clonotype: This may be a read error, as it is one base from a much larger clone. V is TRBV28 and J is TRBJ1-5; the D gene is possibly TRBD1 (5 bases). Trimming cost V 3 bases and J 7 bases, with 13 bases left between them. The germline gives CDR1 MDHEN, CDR2 SYDVKM. This CDR3 spans 14 amino acids. The CDR3 protein is CASSLFRGLQPQHF. Written as DNA, the CDR3 is TGTGCCAGCAGTTTGTTCCGGGGACTGCAGCCCCAGCATTTT.